One sample yielded the 16 T cell receptor beta chains listed below, sequenced in a study of vaccination effects on CD4 cells after COVID-19. Produced via immunoSEQ multiplex PCR; TCRdb's table is partial and in-frame only. The top ten hold roughly 15% of the sample, which has some 50,000 clones, over 60% seen once. No cognate antigen is known for these TCRs. Antigen-specific CD4+ T cells were expanded (with viral peptide pools) by the ViraFEST assay ahead of sequencing. After about 10 days in culture, the CD4+ T cells were isolated. Two doses of either BNT162b2 or mRNA-1273 were given to each participant. Source: CD4+ T cells from PBMCs cultured with HCoV-OC43 spike peptides, taken after COVID-19 vaccination. Subset described: HCoV-OC43 spike overlapping peptide pool stimulation. The receptors were sampled from a human donor who received a COVID-19 vaccine.

This sequence joins TRBV5-6 and TRBJ2-1, with 8 positions matching TRBD2. The germline gives CDR1 SGHDT, CDR2 YYEEEE. This CDR3 region has 14 residues. J lost 6 bases, V lost 0 bases, and 2 bases had no gene match. CDR3 residues: CASSLAGGSNEQFF. The CDR3 DNA sequence: TGTGCCAGCAGCTTGGCGGGGGGGTCCAATGAGCAGTTCTTC.

The gene calls are TRBV7-9 and TRBJ1-2, with D uncertain. Germline loops: CDR1 SEHNR, CDR2 FQNEAQ (reference sequence). The CDR3 contains 14 residues. V dropped 1 base and J dropped 2 bases, with 8 bases sitting between them. This chain's CDR3 is CASSLESGNYGYTF. Here the CDR3 DNA reads TGTGCCAGCAGCTTAGAGTCAGGCAACTATGGCTACACCTTC. The full variable domain, completed using reference TRBV7-9 and TRBJ1-2, is DTGVSQNPRHKITKRGQNVTFRCDPISEHNRLYWYRQTLGQGPEFLTYFQNEAQLEKSRLLSDRFSAERPKGSFSTLEIQRTEQGDSAMYLCASSLESGNYGYTFGSGTRLTVV.

V is TRBV5-5 and J is TRBJ2-7, with D perhaps matching TRBD1 (5 bases). CDR1 SGHKS and CDR2 YYEKEE come from the germline V gene (reference sequence). The CDR3 extends over 17 amino acids. The V gene lost 4 bases and the J gene lost 0 bases, with 20 bases spanning the gap. CDR3 DNA sequence: TGTGCCAGCAGCCCTCTCACGTACAGGACCCGCTCCTACGAGCAGTACTTC. Translating gives CASSPLTYRTRSYEQYF.

The CDR3 sequence is CASSHPQREETQYF. Written as DNA, the CDR3 is TGTGCCAGCAGCCACCCTCAGCGGGAGGAGACCCAGTACTTC. The chain is built from TRBV3-1 (or the pseudogene TRBV3-2) and TRBJ2-5; 8 nucleotides align to TRBD2. Germline values: CDR1 LGHDT, CDR2 YNNKEL (reference sequence). The CDR3 has 14 residues. V was clipped by 3 bases and J by 5 bases; unmatched bases: 5.

The chain is built from TRBV18 and TRBJ2-7; D perhaps matches TRBD1 (6 bases). V was shortened by 0 bases and J by 8 bases, with 23 bases between the two germline ends. The germline V gene encodes CDR1 KGHSH and CDR2 LQKENI. The CDR3 loop spans 17 amino acids. CDR3 sequence reads: CASSPPNTPGQGSQQYF. The CDR3 coding sequence is TGTGCCAGCTCACCACCCAATACGCCAGGTCAGGGGAGCCAGCAGTACTTC.

The chain employs TRBV5-1 and TRBJ1-2; a possible D gene is TRBD1 (5 bases). CDR1 SGHRS and CDR2 YFSETQ come from the germline V gene. Trimming left V 6 bases short and J 7 bases short, with 16 bases between. This CDR3 is 13 amino acids long. The CDR3 sequence: CASTLDRGSGYTF. In DNA form, the CDR3 reads TGCGCCAGCACCTTAGACAGAGGGTCTGGCTACACCTTC.

This clone appeared a few times. The chain joins TRBV5-1 to TRBJ2-2; D possibly corresponds to TRBD1 (5 bases). Trimming removed 2 bases at V and 3 bases at J, with 17 bases between. The V gene's germline CDR1 is SGHRS and CDR2 YFSETQ. The CDR3 extends over 17 amino acids. The CDR3 spells CASSFQARGEDTGELFF. The CDR3 DNA reads TGCGCCAGCAGCTTCCAGGCAAGGGGCGAGGACACCGGGGAGCTGTTTTTT. Based on the CDR3 plus reference TRBV5-1 and TRBJ2-2, the full variable domain is KAGVTQTPRYLIKTRGQQVTLSCSPISGHRSVSWYQQTPGQGLQFLFEYFSETQRNKGNFPGRFSGRQFSNSRSEMNVSTLELGDSALYLCASSFQARGEDTGELFFGEGSRLTVL.

This clone was seen only once. The chain combines TRBV19 with TRBJ2-5; the D is unclear. Germline V gene lookup returns CDR1 LNHDA and CDR2 SQIVND (reference sequence). CDR3 length equals 15 residues. V lost 5 bases and J 1 base, leaving 14 bases between the germline ends. The CDR3: CASSPLLGAQETQYF. CDR3 coding DNA: TGTGCCAGTAGTCCCCTTTTAGGAGCCCAAGAGACCCAGTACTTC.

This clone was counted a few times. The CDR3 DNA follows: TGTGCCAGCTCATCCGGGACAGAGATTGAAGCTTTCTTT. It translates to CASSSGTEIEAFF. The rearrangement uses TRBV18 and TRBJ1-1; 7 bases align to TRBD1. CDR1 is KGHSH and CDR2 is LQKENI in the germline V gene. V lost 5 bases, J lost 7 bases, and 7 bases stayed unmatched. The length of the CDR3 is 13 residues.

V gene TRBV19 combines with J gene TRBJ1-3; D not certain. With 7 bases removed from V and 3 bases from J, the gap between germline ends came to 13 bases. The CDR3 is 14 residues long. Germline loops: CDR1 LNHDA, CDR2 SQIVND (reference sequence). The CDR3 spells CASKPTVDGNTIYF. The CDR3 nucleotides read TGTGCCAGTAAGCCGACGGTGGATGGAAACACCATATATTTT.

The chain uses TRBV5-6 and TRBJ1-3; unclear D gene. The germline gives CDR1 SGHDT, CDR2 YYEEEE. V was clipped by 5 bases and J by 0 bases, with 12 bases between them. The CDR3 spans 15 residues. The CDR3 reads CASSKAAVSGNTIYF. The DNA for the CDR3 is TGTGCCAGCAGTAAAGCCGCGGTCTCTGGAAACACCATATATTTT.

The chain is built from TRBV14 and TRBJ2-1, with 9 bases aligning to TRBD2. Germline CDR1 SGHDN, CDR2 FVKESK. CDR3 length: 14 residues. Unmatched junction bases numbered 2, after V lost 4 bases and J lost 4 bases. The CDR3 sequence is CASSRSGGYNEQFF. CDR3 coding DNA: TGTGCCAGCAGCCGTAGCGGGGGTTACAATGAGCAGTTCTTC. Full variable domain (missing parts from reference TRBV14 and TRBJ2-1): EAGVTQFPSHSVIEKGQTVTLRCDPISGHDNLYWYRRVMGKEIKFLLHFVKESKQDESGMPNNRFLAERTGGTYSTLKVQPAELEDSGVYFCASSRSGGYNEQFFGPGTRLTVL.

By frequency in the sample, this clone is medium-sized (0.01 to 0.1%). The chain joins TRBV10-3 to TRBJ1-5; D perhaps matches TRBD1 (5 bases). Germline loops: CDR1 ENHRY, CDR2 SYGVKD. The CDR3 runs 17 residues. Trimming pared 4 bases from V and 5 bases from J, leaving 21 bases between. As DNA, the CDR3 is TGTGCCATCAGTGGAGGGTTGGAGGCAGGGTCATATCAGCCCCAGCATTTT. Its protein product is CAISGGLEAGSYQPQHF.

The chain employs TRBV6-5 and TRBJ2-1; 8 bases are shared with TRBD2. CDR3 length: 14 residues. Trimming took 7 bases from V and 4 from J; bases not matched to a gene: 6. Germline loops: CDR1 MNHEY, CDR2 SVGAGI. The CDR3 reads CASKLAGLYNEQFF. The CDR3 DNA is TGTGCCAGCAAGTTAGCGGGACTTTACAATGAGCAGTTCTTC.

This chain links TRBV5-1 with TRBJ2-1, with 13 nucleotides matching TRBD2. V shed 3 bases, J shed 9 bases, and the junction held 9 bases outside the gene matches. Germline CDR1 reads SGHRS; CDR2 reads YFSETQ. This CDR3 has 16 residues. The DNA of the CDR3 is TGCGCCAGCAGCTGGGGGACTAGCGGGGCCGCAGCTGAGCAGTTCTTC. Residues: CASSWGTSGAAAEQFF.

This chain uses TRBV27 with TRBJ1-3; 9 positions agree with TRBD1. Germline CDR1 and CDR2: MNHEY and SMNVEV (reference sequence). The CDR3 loop spans 18 amino acids. V lost 4 bases, J lost 3 bases, and 13 bases stayed unmatched. The DNA of the CDR3 is TGTGCCAGCAGTTCCGGGACAGGGCTAAGGGAGGGTGGAAACACCATATATTTT. It codes for CASSSGTGLREGGNTIYF.